This TCR beta chain was observed in a study of blood T cell repertoires in COVID-19. Study context: In each case, the material was cDNA or gDNA derived from T cells, B-cell-depleted T cells, or PBMCs.

Individuals aged about 18 to 95 years were recruited from about two dozen US areas. Recovered status in Cohort 3 required two negative PCRs, clearance, or symptom resolution. Original handling: Amplification with reference gene primers provided the estimates of nucleated cell counts. Profiled with immunoSEQ multiplex PCR; TCRdb holds only in-frame clones, not every one. V, J and clone size reflect that table, while D and trimming were determined from the DNA. The sample has around 330,000 clones, 90% seen once. Specimen: PBMCs or T cells enriched from blood (not recorded which). This TCR came from a man aged 55-75 years who had recovered from COVID-19.

CDR3 in amino acids: CASSPQGLSYGYTF. The CDR3 DNA follows: TGTGCCAGCAGCCCCCAGGGGTTGTCCTATGGCTACACCTTC. The chain carries TRBV27 and TRBJ1-2; D is possibly TRBD1 (6 bases). This CDR3 comprises 14 residues. Trimming removed 6 bases from V and 4 bases from J, with 15 bases in between. Germline CDR1 and CDR2: MNHEY and SMNVEV (reference sequence).